This TCR beta chain is drawn from a study of blood T cell repertoires in COVID-19. Trimming removed 11 bases at V and 8 bases at J, with 7 bases between. This CDR3 contains 9 residues. Germline V gene sequence: CDR1 MGHDK, CDR2 SYGVNS. Clones were sequenced by immunoSEQ multiplex PCR, and TCRdb holds only the in-frame ones, with some missing. The repertoire holds under 300,000 clones, with around 92% as singletons. The genes are TRBV25-1 and TRBJ2-1; D is ambiguous. The sequenced material came from PBMCs or T cells enriched from blood (not recorded which). The clonotype was recovered from a woman aged 55-69 years who had recovered from COVID-19. CDR3 nucleotides: TGTGCCCTGGGCTATGAGCAGTTCTTC. It encodes CALGYEQFF.